The TCR beta chain under discussion was sequenced for a study of shared clonotypes between healthy human individuals. Study-wide findings and caveats: Lower generation probabilities were found for non-shared clonotypes than for those shared by all four donors.

Clones were read by immunoSEQ multiplex PCR, and TCRdb kept only the in-frame ones, dropping some. The sample has 2 million to 2.5 million clones, 90% to 96% seen once. As for this clone: Its specificity is unknown.

CDR3 length equals 13 residues. Between the trimmed V and J ends, which lost 5 bases and 11 bases, there was a span of 16 bases. Germline CDR1 and CDR2: SGHNT and YENEEA. Specimen: naive CD4+ T cells sorted from blood. The subset: CD45RA+ positively selected. The sequence came from a man aged 18 to 35 in good health. V gene TRBV11-3 combines with J gene TRBJ2-1; tentatively, D is TRBD2 (6 bases). The CDR3 region is CASSVYHGGQQFF. The CDR3 DNA follows: TGTGCCAGCAGCGTGTACCATGGAGGGCAGCAGTTCTTC.